This TCR beta chain is from a study of blood T cells in healthy people across ages. CDR3 length: 14 amino acids. In germline, CDR1 is LNHNV, CDR2 YYDKDF (reference sequence). The V and J ends lost 0 bases and 6 bases respectively, with 9 bases between them. It was with a sample-barcoded 5' primer and a J-beta primer mix that a second PCR of roughly 7 to 12 cycles was run. Each CDR3 protein gets one entry after TCRdb re-called the 5' RACE reads with MiXCR. The sample consists of around 800,000 distinct CDR3 sequences, about 53% of them appearing once. The sequence was collected from a man older than 75 in good health. The sequenced sample was blood. This chain links TRBV15 with TRBJ2-4; D may correspond to TRBD1 or TRBD2 (5 bases each). CDR3: CATSRDLGTNIQYF. Written as DNA, the CDR3 is TGTGCCACCAGCAGAGATTTGGGGACAAACATTCAGTACTTC.